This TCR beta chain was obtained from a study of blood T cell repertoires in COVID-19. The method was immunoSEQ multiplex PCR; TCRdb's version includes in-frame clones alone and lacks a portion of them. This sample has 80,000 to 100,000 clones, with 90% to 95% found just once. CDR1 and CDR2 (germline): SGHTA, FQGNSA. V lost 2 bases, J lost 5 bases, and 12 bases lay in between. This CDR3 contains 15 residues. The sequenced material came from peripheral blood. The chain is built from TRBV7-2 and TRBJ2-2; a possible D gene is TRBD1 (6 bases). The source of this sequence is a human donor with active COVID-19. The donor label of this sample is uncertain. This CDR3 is CASSLRDKPTGELFF. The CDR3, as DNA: TGTGCCAGCAGCTTAAGGGACAAACCTACCGGGGAGCTGTTTTTT.